The 27 T cell receptor beta chains below all came from one sample that was sequenced in a study of T cell responses to AZD1222 COVID-19 vaccine (dated by TCRdb to the early 2020s). Receptor amplification or capture employed the immunoSEQ multiplex PCR assay. As stored in TCRdb, this immuneACCESS dataset retains in-frame rearrangements with V and J assigned. A fraction of the clones does not appear; measured against another copy, unresolved V genes explain less than half of the discrepancy, and the remainder lacks a known reason. The sample table holds roughly 100,000 clones, of which approximately 90% were seen once. About 2.5% of the sample goes to the ten largest clones. This specimen's time point label, interpreted: baseline before first vaccination. The sample was peripheral blood, taken on day 0 of AZD1222 vaccination. Receptor source: an adult in good health.

This clone was counted many times. This sequence joins TRBV19 and TRBJ1-5; D perhaps matches TRBD1 (6 bases). This CDR3 is built from 17 residues. Trimming took off 4 bases at V and 0 bases at J, with 16 bases between the two ends. CDR1 LNHDA and CDR2 SQIVND come from the germline V gene (reference sequence). The DNA of the CDR3 is TGTGCCAGTAGTAACTCTCGCGGGACATCTAGCAATCAGCCCCAGCATTTT. Amino acid sequence: CASSNSRGTSSNQPQHF.

In this sample, this clone turned up once. The chain carries TRBV9 and TRBJ1-3, with unresolved D. V gave up 3 bases and J gave up 0 bases, with 4 bases separating them. Germline loops: CDR1 SGDLS, CDR2 YYNGEE. The CDR3 length is 13 residues. DNA for the CDR3: TGTGCCAGCAGCGCTAACTCTGGAAACACCATATATTTT. Protein product: CASSANSGNTIYF.

The chain is built from TRBV7-2 and TRBJ2-5; D gene unclear. The CDR3 has 14 amino acids. Trimming stripped 0 bases from V and 5 bases from J, with 10 bases between. CDR1 SGHTA and CDR2 FQGNSA come from the germline V gene. DNA for the CDR3: TGTGCCAGCAGCTTAGCAGGGTTGGCCGAGACCCAGTACTTC. Translating gives CASSLAGLAETQYF.

The chain links TRBV27 to TRBJ1-2, with TRBD1 matching over 8 bases. Trimming took 10 bases from V and 1 from J; bases not matched to a gene: 17. The CDR3 length is 17 residues. CDR1 and CDR2 (germline): MNHEY, SMNVEV (reference sequence). The CDR3 DNA is TGTGCCACCAGGACCCTCACCCGGGACAGGCGTAACTATGGCTACACCTTC. Its translation is CATRTLTRDRRNYGYTF.

In its sample, this clone was seen once. The chain has TRBV29-1 and TRBJ1-2, with a possible D match to TRBD1 (6 bases). Germline V gives CDR1 SQVTM, CDR2 ANQGSEA. The V gene lost 7 bases and the J gene lost 0 bases, with 12 bases spanning the gap. This CDR3 region has 13 residues. The CDR3 protein is CSASDSSNYGYTF. In DNA, the CDR3 is TGCAGCGCCTCGGACAGTTCTAACTATGGCTACACCTTC.

This chain uses TRBV7-2 with TRBJ2-3; D is unclear. CDR1 and CDR2 from the germline V gene are SGHTA and FQGNSA. The CDR3 covers 14 residues. The V and J ends lost 2 bases and 0 bases respectively, with 6 bases between them. The CDR3 loop is CASSLFGSTDTQYF. Here the CDR3 DNA reads TGTGCCAGCAGCTTATTTGGGAGCACAGATACGCAGTATTTT.

Only one count was recorded for this clone. The chain couples TRBV19 to TRBJ1-5; D is unresolved. Germline loops: CDR1 LNHDA, CDR2 SQIVND (reference sequence). This CDR3 region has 14 residues. Trimming removed 1 base at V and 2 bases at J, with 6 bases between. The CDR3 nucleotides are TGTGCCAGTAGTATAGCCATGGGCAATCAGCCCCAGCATTTT. This sequence encodes CASSIAMGNQPQHF.

J is TRBJ1-4 and V is TRBV10-3, with 7 bases that match TRBD1. The length of the CDR3 is 13 residues. Per the germline V gene, CDR1 is ENHRY and CDR2 is SYGVKD. Trimming took 9 bases from V and 5 from J; bases not matched to a gene: 6. The CDR3, as DNA: TGTGCCATACGACAGGGAGCGAATGAAAAACTGTTTTTT. Translating gives CAIRQGANEKLFF.

CDR3 loop: CASSRDRNNSPLHF. CDR3 in DNA: TGTGCCAGCAGCCGAGACAGGAATAATTCACCCCTCCACTTT. The chain combines TRBV7-9 with TRBJ1-6; maybe TRBD1 (6 bases). CDR1 and CDR2 (germline): SEHNR, FQNEAQ (reference sequence). V gave up 5 bases and J gave up 5 bases, with 10 bases separating them. This CDR3 has 14 residues.

This chain connects TRBV27 to TRBJ2-3; D possibly uses TRBD1 or TRBD2 (5 bases each). This CDR3 is built from 15 residues. The germline V gene has CDR1 MNHEY and CDR2 SMNVEV (reference sequence). V was clipped by 1 base and J by 2 bases, with 10 bases between them. The CDR3 DNA reads as TGTGCCAGCAGTTTATTGGGGGATACCACAGATACGCAGTATTTT. Its protein is CASSLLGDTTDTQYF.

The rearrangement joins TRBV7-9 to TRBJ1-2; possible D gene TRBD1, 5 bases. Trimming shortened V by 1 base and J by 4 bases, and 10 bases separated the two germline ends. The CDR3 covers 14 residues. Germline values: CDR1 SEHNR, CDR2 FQNEAQ (reference sequence). CDR3 in amino acids: CASSLVGQGYGYTF. CDR3 in DNA: TGTGCCAGCAGCTTAGTGGGCCAGGGCTATGGCTACACCTTC.

V gene TRBV19 combines with J gene TRBJ1-2; tentatively, D is TRBD1 (6 bases). Germline CDR1 LNHDA, CDR2 SQIVND (reference sequence). This CDR3 has 15 amino acids. V lost 4 bases to trimming and J lost 1 base, with 13 bases between them. The CDR3 loop reads CASSKQGVGNYGYTF. DNA of the CDR3: TGTGCCAGTAGTAAACAGGGTGTCGGTAACTATGGCTACACCTTC.

The chain has TRBV29-1 and TRBJ2-2; 7 nucleotides align to TRBD1. The J segment lost 6 bases and the V segment lost 7 bases, leaving 8 bases of the junction unmatched. There are 13 residues in the CDR3. Germline assignment: CDR1 SQVTM and CDR2 ANQGSEA. CDR3 DNA sequence: TGCAGCGCAACGACAGGGTCGGCCGGGGAGCTGTTTTTT. This sequence encodes CSATTGSAGELFF.

The chain is built from TRBV19 and TRBJ1-2; a possible D gene is TRBD1 (6 bases). The V end was cut by 5 bases, the J end by 4 bases, with 26 bases between. Germline V gene sequence: CDR1 LNHDA, CDR2 SQIVND (reference sequence). The CDR3 length is 18 residues. The CDR3 DNA sequence: TGTGCCAGTAGTGTCCGACAGGAGGGCTTATCTTTCCTCTATGGCTACACCTTC. Its protein is CASSVRQEGLSFLYGYTF.

The J gene is TRBJ2-7, the V gene TRBV6-8; TRBD2 matches at 10 bases. The V gene's germline CDR1 is MNHGY and CDR2 SAAAGT. The CDR3 runs 20 residues. Germline trimming cut 4 bases from V and 1 base from J; bases unmatched to any gene: 19. The CDR3 here is CASSSTLRSGGAEHSYEQYF. CDR3 nucleotide sequence: TGTGCCAGCAGTTCCACTCTAAGGAGCGGGGGGGCCGAGCATTCCTACGAGCAGTACTTC.

V and J are TRBV18 and TRBJ1-6; TRBD1 is a possible D gene (5 bases). Trimming left V 2 bases short and J 0 bases short, with 14 bases between. The germline CDR1 and CDR2 sequences are KGHSH and LQKENI. The CDR3 runs to 18 residues. The CDR3 sequence is CASSPSAGMSSYNSPLHF. In nucleotides, the CDR3 is TGTGCCAGCTCACCATCCGCAGGGATGAGCTCCTATAATTCACCCCTCCACTTT.

The chain carries TRBV5-4 and TRBJ2-7; TRBD1 matches at 7 bases. This CDR3 has 15 residues. Germline V gene lookup returns CDR1 SGHNT and CDR2 YYREEE (reference sequence). With 2 bases clipped from V and 3 bases from J, the junction kept 8 bases outside the gene matches. The DNA of the CDR3 is TGTGCCAGCAGCTTAGGAAGGGGGCGCAGCTACGAGCAGTACTTC. The encoded protein is CASSLGRGRSYEQYF.

The chain has TRBV5-4 and TRBJ2-2; D may correspond to TRBD1 or TRBD2 (6 bases each). V lost 9 bases and J lost 1, with 16 bases in between. CDR1 and CDR2 (germline): SGHNT, YYREEE (reference sequence). The CDR3 has 15 residues. This CDR3 is CATRRGAKNTGELFF. CDR3 in DNA: TGTGCCACCCGGAGGGGGGCTAAGAACACCGGGGAGCTGTTTTTT.

This chain joins TRBV4-1 and TRBJ2-7; possibly TRBD1 or TRBD2 for D (5 bases each). Germline lookup yields CDR1 MGHRA and CDR2 YSYEKL. The V and J ends lost 0 bases and 4 bases respectively, with 7 bases between them. The CDR3 runs to 13 residues. This chain's CDR3 is CASSQDWGYEQYF. The CDR3 DNA sequence: TGCGCCAGCAGCCAAGATTGGGGGTACGAGCAGTACTTC.

The rearrangement joins TRBV2 to TRBJ2-7; 7 bases fit TRBD2. Germline trimming cut 7 bases from V and 1 base from J; bases unmatched to any gene: 4. The CDR3 length is 13 residues. The germline gives CDR1 SNHLY, CDR2 FYNNEI. This chain's CDR3 is CASTEGLSYEQYF. In nucleotides, the CDR3 is TGTGCCAGCACCGAGGGACTATCCTACGAGCAGTACTTC.

The sample holds one count of this clone. The chain couples TRBV3-1 (or the pseudogene TRBV3-2) to TRBJ2-1, with a tentative D call TRBD1 (5 bases). This CDR3 contains 17 residues. The germline V gene encodes CDR1 LGHDT and CDR2 YNNKEL (reference sequence). Trimming took off 1 base at V and 6 bases at J, with 19 bases between the two ends. This CDR3 is CASSQGGPQRGVNEQFF. In DNA, the CDR3 is TGTGCCAGCAGCCAAGGGGGCCCTCAGCGAGGAGTCAATGAGCAGTTCTTC.

The chain has TRBV5-1 and TRBJ2-1; maybe TRBD2 (5 bases). The CDR3 is made up of 16 amino acids. V was clipped by 1 base and J by 0 bases, with 11 bases between them. Germline V gene data show CDR1 as SGHRS and CDR2 as YFSETQ. The CDR3, as DNA: TGCGCCAGCAGCTTGAACGGGGAACACTCCTACAATGAGCAGTTCTTC. As protein: CASSLNGEHSYNEQFF.

J is TRBJ2-3 and V is TRBV28; D not certain. Germline V lookup: CDR1 MDHEN, CDR2 SYDVKM. This CDR3 contains 11 residues. Trimming left V 3 bases short and J 6 bases short, with 4 bases between. This CDR3 is CASSLADTQYF. The CDR3 region has the DNA TGTGCCAGCAGTTTGGCGGATACGCAGTATTTT. Using reference TRBV28 and TRBJ2-3 for the parts outside the CDR3, the full variable domain is DVKVTQSSRYLVKRTGEKVFLECVQDMDHENMFWYRQDPGLGLRLIYFSYDVKMKEKGDIPEGYSVSREKKERFSLILESASTNQTSMYLCASSLADTQYFGPGTRLTVL.

The CDR3 DNA reads TGTGCCAGCAGTGAAGGGCCCCGACATGTTACCTACGAGCAGTACTTC. Encoded protein: CASSEGPRHVTYEQYF. The J gene is TRBJ2-7, the V gene TRBV6-1; D is undetermined. Per the germline V gene, CDR1 is MNHNS and CDR2 is SASEGT. The CDR3 length is 16 residues. The V and J ends lost 1 base and 2 bases respectively, with 15 bases between them.

The V gene is TRBV10-1, the J gene TRBJ2-3; D is unclear. This CDR3 is built from 16 residues. V lost 1 base and J lost 0, with 11 bases in between. Germline loops: CDR1 WNHNN, CDR2 SYGVQD (reference sequence). The DNA for the CDR3 is TGCGCCAGCAGTGAGTTCTTAGGAGAGAGCACAGATACGCAGTATTTT. Translating gives CASSEFLGESTDTQYF.

The rearrangement joins TRBV7-8 to TRBJ1-2; TRBD1 matches at 10 bases. This CDR3 comprises 20 residues. The J segment lost 1 base and the V segment lost 4 bases, leaving 18 bases of the junction unmatched. Germline V gene data show CDR1 as SGHVS and CDR2 as FQNEAQ. The CDR3 is CASSSKAWDRGDPFNYGYTF. The CDR3, as DNA: TGTGCCAGCAGCTCAAAAGCCTGGGACAGGGGAGACCCATTTAACTATGGCTACACCTTC.

The chain couples TRBV7-9 to TRBJ1-2; TRBD1 might be the D (5 bases). The ends were cut back, 3 bases at V and 2 bases at J, with 10 bases in the middle. The CDR3 has 14 amino acids. Germline V gene sequence: CDR1 SEHNR, CDR2 FQNEAQ (reference sequence). The CDR3 DNA follows: TGTGCCAGCAGCTTCGGGGGGGTGAACTATGGCTACACCTTC. This encodes CASSFGGVNYGYTF.